Reported below is one TCR beta chain. This sample was taken from a study of blood T cell repertoires in COVID-19. Study as a whole: Donors in the United States, Italy and Spain gave samples during acute or convalescent COVID-19. The analysed material was cDNA or gDNA that came from T cells, B-cell-depleted T cells, or PBMCs.

Original analysis: Estimation of nucleated cell counts was performed using reference gene primer amplification. Clones were sequenced by immunoSEQ multiplex PCR, and TCRdb holds only the in-frame ones, with some missing. That table furnishes V, J and clone size, whereas the DNA furnished D and trimming. This sample has 200,000 or so clones, with less than 90% found just once. V gave up 5 bases and J gave up 5 bases, with 10 bases separating them. This CDR3 has 13 amino acids. Germline V gives CDR1 LNHDA, CDR2 SQIVND (reference sequence). The specimen was peripheral blood. This TCR came from a man aged 35 to 55 with active or convalescent COVID-19. The chain uses TRBV19 and TRBJ2-1; possibly TRBD2 for D (6 bases). CDR3 coding DNA: TGTGCCAGTAGTTGGACTATGAACAATGAGCAGTTCTTC. It specifies CASSWTMNNEQFF.